The T cell receptor beta chain described here comes from a study of spatial heterogeneity in lung cancer. The CDR3 has 18 residues. The germline V gene encodes CDR1 SGHNT and CDR2 YENEEA. The trim removed 5 bases at V and 1 base at J, leaving 7 bases unmatched. Time point of the sample: blood at routine non-recurrence follow-up after resection. Material for sequencing was whole RNA from tumor, nontumor lung or frozen PBMC, left unsorted. Individually, TCR cDNA molecules were each labelled with a unique molecular identifier. TCRdb analysed the 5' RACE reads with MiXCR anew, one entry per CDR3 protein. This sample has about 52,000 distinct CDR3 sequences; less than 9.5% occur once, and the top ten carry roughly 37%.

The sequencing here drew on PBMCs, taken at follow-up. This TCR derives from a female donor with early-stage non-small cell lung cancer. The chain combines TRBV11-3 with TRBJ2-3; the match to TRBD2 covers 15 bases. The CDR3 loop reads CASSPGLAGGPGTDTQYF. In DNA, the CDR3 is TGTGCCAGCAGCCCAGGACTAGCGGGGGGGCCGGGCACAGATACGCAGTATTTT.